The source of this TCR beta chain is a study of cytomegalovirus exposure and HLA in healthy donors. Background on the study: The 120 validation repertoires were produced on the same platform as the 500 to 800 repertoires of the first cohort. This was reported in a later analysis.

The repertoire was sequenced with immunoSEQ multiplex PCR; TCRdb's copy has only in-frame clones and lacks some. Seen here are 150,000 to 200,000 clones, 95% to 96% observed once, and the top ten hold about 0.89%. Study observations and caveats: Reports described diagnosis of cytomegalovirus status by the classifier as highly specific and sensitive. Among the CMV-associated chains, three were confirmed in vitro as specific for CMV antigens. Researchers catalogued under 200 TCR beta chains as cytomegalovirus-associated.

There are 16 residues in the CDR3. The V gene's germline CDR1 is MNHEY and CDR2 SMNVEV (reference sequence). V was pared by 1 base and J by 4 bases, with 5 bases of the junction left unmatched. As to this clone: Its antigen is not identified.

The TCR comes from a woman aged 18-29 years in good health and CMV-seronegative. J is TRBJ2-3 and V is TRBV27; 10 bases line up with TRBD2. The specimen was PBMCs. The CDR3 protein is CASSLFKRGGADTQYF. CDR3 DNA: TGTGCCAGCAGTTTATTCAAGCGGGGGGGCGCAGATACGCAGTATTTT.